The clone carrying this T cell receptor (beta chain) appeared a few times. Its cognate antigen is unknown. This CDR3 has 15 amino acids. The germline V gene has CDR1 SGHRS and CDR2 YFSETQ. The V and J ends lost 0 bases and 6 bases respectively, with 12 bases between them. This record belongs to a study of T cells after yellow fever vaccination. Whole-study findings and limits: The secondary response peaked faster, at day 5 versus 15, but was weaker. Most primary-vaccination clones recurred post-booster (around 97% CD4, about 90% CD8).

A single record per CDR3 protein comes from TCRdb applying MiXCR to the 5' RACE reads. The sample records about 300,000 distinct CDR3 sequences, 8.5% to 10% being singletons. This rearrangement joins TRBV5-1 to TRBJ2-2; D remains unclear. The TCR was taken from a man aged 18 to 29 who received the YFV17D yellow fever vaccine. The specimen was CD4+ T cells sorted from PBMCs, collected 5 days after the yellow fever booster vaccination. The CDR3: CASSLALVGAGELFF. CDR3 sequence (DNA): TGCGCCAGCAGCTTGGCCTTAGTTGGGGCCGGGGAGCTGTTTTTT.